This TCR beta chain was profiled in a study of identical twins. TCRdb independently ran MiXCR on the 5' RACE reads; one entry per CDR3 protein. Among hundreds of thousands of distinct CDR3 sequences listed, around 20% were seen once. The CDR3 loop spans 15 amino acids. Trimming left V 2 bases short and J 7 bases short, with 18 bases between. Germline V lookup: CDR1 MNHEY, CDR2 SVGAGI. About this clonotype: Its antigen is unknown.

Whole-study results and caveats: Insertions ran lower in abundant cord blood beta clonotypes, though not in memory repertoires. It was out-of-frame TCR alpha sharing in monozygotic twins that models underestimated.

This sample was shared with a second study, whose subject was T cells expressing NK-cell markers. That publication notes: Each TCR beta repertoire originated in sorted T cells that were CD3+CD56+NKG2C+, CD3+CD56+NKG2C- or CD3+CD56-NKG2C+. Eight donors were sequenced, seven testing HCMV-seropositive and one testing seronegative.

This clonotype was sampled from a young woman in good health. Source material: PBMCs. The J gene is TRBJ2-7, the V gene TRBV6-5; tentatively, D is TRBD1 or TRBD2 (5 bases each). The DNA for the CDR3 is TGTGCCAGCAGTTACCGCCAGGGACGTTCTGAAGAGCAGTACTTC. Its protein product is CASSYRQGRSEEQYF.